These 21 T cell receptor beta chains were all obtained from the same sample, sequenced in a study of T cells after yellow fever vaccination (dated by TCRdb to the late 2010s). The sample's treatment or condition label, in plain terms: live attenuated yellow fever vaccine strain. Library creation used 5' RACE. Sequenced using an Illumina NovaSeq 6000. TCRdb handled the public reads itself, with Q25 trimming in fastp and clone calling in MiXCR, and kept productive beta chains. Rows are combined by CDR3 protein, so each entry shows the most common genes and DNA. The sample profile shows 400,000 to 450,000 distinct CDR3 sequences; about 17% of them were found once. The ten largest account for roughly a sixth of the sample. The sequencing used PBMCs, collected before the yellow fever booster vaccination. The origin of the receptors is a man younger than 35 who received the YFV17D yellow fever vaccine.

This clonotype was seen a handful of times. J is TRBJ1-5 and V is TRBV12-3 or TRBV12-4; 10 bases line up with TRBD1. With 3 bases clipped from V and 4 bases from J, the junction kept 6 bases outside the gene matches. This CDR3 region has 16 residues. The chain's CDR3 is CASSLGDRGNNQPQHF. CDR3 bases: TGTGCCAGCAGTTTGGGGGACAGGGGAAATAATCAGCCCCAGCATTTT.

This clonotype was recorded only once. This chain links TRBV7-9 with TRBJ2-7, with TRBD1 matching 7 bases. V lost 4 bases, J lost 2 bases, and 8 bases stayed unmatched. From germline, CDR1 is SEHNR and CDR2 FQNEAQ (reference sequence). This CDR3 region has 15 residues. This CDR3 reads CASSSTGVRAYEQYV. CDR3 bases: TGTGCCAGCAGCTCTACAGGGGTGCGGGCCTACGAGCAGTACGTC.

This clonotype has only a few counts. This sequence joins TRBV11-2 and TRBJ2-3; weak D call: TRBD1 (6 bases). In germline, CDR1 is SGHAT, CDR2 FQNNGV. The V gene lost 5 bases and the J gene lost 0 bases, with 15 bases spanning the gap. The CDR3 consists of 16 residues. CDR3 protein: CASSQGPGPSTDTQYF. Here the CDR3 DNA reads TGTGCCAGCAGCCAGGGGCCGGGGCCTAGCACAGATACGCAGTATTTT.

This clonotype was picked up many times. This chain links TRBV20-1 with TRBJ2-7; TRBD2 agrees at 7 bases. Germline V gene lookup returns CDR1 DFQATT and CDR2 SNEGSKA (reference sequence). V dropped 0 bases and J dropped 3; count of bases not matched to a gene: 5. This CDR3 is built from 14 residues. The CDR3 DNA reads as TGCAGTGCTAGAGATCGTGGGGGGGGCTACGAGCAGTACTTC. As protein: CSARDRGGGYEQYF.

The chain couples TRBV4-3 to TRBJ1-1; perhaps TRBD1 as D (5 bases). The CDR3 runs to 17 residues. Deletions cut 4 bases from V and 7 bases from J, with 25 bases between. CDR1 and CDR2 from the germline V gene are LGHNA and YSLEER. The CDR3 spells CASSPWPRKDGQGEAFF. CDR3 bases: TGCGCCAGCAGCCCCTGGCCGCGAAAGGACGGGCAGGGTGAAGCTTTCTTT.

This clonotype has more than one count but fewer than ten. The CDR3, as DNA: TGCGCCAGCAGTGAGGGGGGTTTAGGGCAGTTCTTC. Protein sequence: CASSEGGLGQFF. The V and J genes are TRBV10-2 and TRBJ2-1; D tentatively reads TRBD1 or TRBD2 (5 bases each). Germline lookup yields CDR1 WSHSY and CDR2 SAAADI. The CDR3 has 12 residues. Trimming shortened V by 2 bases and J by 12 bases, and 11 bases separated the two germline ends.

This clonotype was seen a few times. This chain links TRBV4-3 with TRBJ2-6, with 12 bases matching TRBD1. CDR1 is LGHNA and CDR2 is YSLEER in the germline V gene. The CDR3 runs 18 residues. V lost 0 bases to trimming and J lost 3 bases; unmatched junction nucleotides: 3. CDR3 region: CASSQDGTGGFGANVLTF. The CDR3 bases are TGCGCCAGCAGCCAAGATGGGACAGGGGGCTTTGGGGCCAACGTCCTGACTTTC.

J is TRBJ1-1 and V is TRBV4-1; D is unclear. Trimming shortened V by 3 bases and J by 1 base, and 9 bases separated the two germline ends. This CDR3 comprises 14 residues. Germline-derived CDR1 and CDR2 are MGHRA and YSYEKL. CDR3 nucleotides: TGCGCCAGCAGCCACCCCCCCGGGAACACTGAAGCTTTCTTT. As protein: CASSHPPGNTEAFF.

V usage is TRBV4-3 and J usage is TRBJ1-6; unclear D gene. The CDR3 contains 12 residues. Trimming pared 6 bases from V and 7 bases from J, leaving 7 bases between. Germline CDR1 reads LGHNA; CDR2 reads YSLEER. Here the CDR3 DNA reads TGCGCCAGCAGTCACGGGAATTCACCCCTCCACTTT. Amino acid sequence: CASSHGNSPLHF.

V is TRBV6-5 and J is TRBJ2-2; 9 nucleotides match TRBD1. The junction had 6 bases not matched to a gene; V was cut back by 4 bases and J by 6 bases. CDR3 length equals 15 residues. Germline lookup yields CDR1 MNHEY and CDR2 SVGAGI. In nucleotides, the CDR3 is TGTGCCAGCAGTTCGACAGGGGGGAAGTCCGGGGAGCTGTTTTTT. Encoded protein: CASSSTGGKSGELFF.

This clonotype was seen ten or more times. The V and J genes are TRBV29-1 and TRBJ1-1; tentatively, D is TRBD1 (5 bases). V lost 4 bases and J 6 bases, leaving 12 bases between the germline ends. The CDR3 is 12 amino acids. Per germline, CDR1 SQVTM and CDR2 ANQGSEA. The CDR3 reads CSVVSPGAEAFF. The CDR3, as DNA: TGCAGCGTTGTTAGCCCGGGGGCTGAAGCTTTCTTT.

V usage is TRBV4-1 and J usage is TRBJ2-1; tentative D call: TRBD1 (6 bases). The CDR3 has 15 residues. The V gene lost 2 bases and the J gene lost 5 bases, with 13 bases spanning the gap. Germline CDR1 is MGHRA and CDR2 is YSYEKL. This CDR3 is CASSQMARTDNEQFF. CDR3 sequence (DNA): TGCGCCAGCAGCCAAATGGCCAGGACAGACAATGAGCAGTTCTTC.

Only a few counts were recorded for this clonotype. V and J are TRBV3-1 and TRBJ2-2, with D possibly TRBD2 on 6 matching bases. CDR3 size: 13 residues. Trimming pared 8 bases from V and 4 bases from J, leaving 11 bases between. Germline CDR1 reads LGHDT; CDR2 reads YNNKEL (reference sequence). CDR3 sequence (DNA): TGTGCCAGCCGTCTGGAGGGCACCGGGGAGCTGTTTTTT. Its translation: CASRLEGTGELFF.

In this sample, this clonotype turned up a few times. The chain couples TRBV4-2 to TRBJ1-2; D gene ambiguous. This CDR3 region has 15 residues. Germline CDR1 and CDR2: LGHNA and YNFKEQ. V was shortened by 5 bases and J by 7 bases, with 20 bases between the two germline ends. For the CDR3, the DNA is TGTGCCAGCAGCTTGGTAGCACTCATCGGTCGTGGCTACACCTTC. It encodes CASSLVALIGRGYTF.

The chain employs TRBV7-2 and TRBJ2-1; 9 bases map to TRBD2. Germline loops: CDR1 SGHTA, CDR2 FQGNSA. Germline trimming cut 4 bases from V and 8 bases from J; bases unmatched to any gene: 12. There are 16 residues in the CDR3. CDR3 residues: CASSSSGTSKGDEQFF. CDR3 nucleotides: TGTGCCAGCAGCTCCTCCGGGACTAGCAAGGGCGATGAGCAGTTCTTC.

This clonotype appeared once. The CDR3 region has the DNA TGTGCCAGCATCAACAGGGGAGGCAGCGAGCAGTACTTC. Translation gives CASINRGGSEQYF. This chain links TRBV7-9 with TRBJ2-7; possible D gene TRBD1, 7 bases. The CDR3 has 13 amino acids. Germline V gene lookup returns CDR1 SEHNR and CDR2 FQNEAQ (reference sequence). V lost 7 bases to trimming and J lost 6 bases, with 16 bases between them.

The chain combines TRBV6-1 with TRBJ1-5; D unresolved. Germline V gene sequence: CDR1 MNHNS, CDR2 SASEGT. V was cut by 6 bases and J by 4 bases, with 16 bases left in between. This CDR3 contains 15 residues. The CDR3 loop reads CASSERPGWNQPQHF. DNA for the CDR3: TGTGCCAGCAGCGAAAGACCCGGATGGAATCAGCCCCAGCATTTT.

The chain joins TRBV29-1 to TRBJ1-2; D gene uncertain. Deletions cut 5 bases from V and 4 bases from J, with 17 bases between. Germline V gene sequence: CDR1 SQVTM, CDR2 ANQGSEA. The CDR3 is 14 residues long. CDR3: CSVPYPERAYGYTF. CDR3 nucleotides: TGCAGCGTTCCCTATCCAGAAAGGGCCTATGGCTACACCTTC.

This clonotype was recorded at least ten times. The chain links TRBV5-1 to TRBJ2-7, with D unclear. Germline V gives CDR1 SGHRS, CDR2 YFSETQ. The CDR3 loop spans 14 amino acids. The V end lost 2 bases, the J end lost 6 bases, and 15 bases lay between the germline ends. CDR3 nucleotides: TGCGCCAGCAGCTTAGCCATCGAGTTCGTCGAGCAGTACTTC. As protein: CASSLAIEFVEQYF.

This clonotype was observed a handful of times. The chain carries TRBV7-2 and TRBJ2-3, with D unresolved. The CDR3 has 13 residues. The germline gives CDR1 SGHTA, CDR2 FQGNSA. V gave up 4 bases and J gave up 6 bases, with 11 bases separating them. CDR3 in DNA: TGTGCCAGCAGCTCTCCTTTTCCCGATACGCAGTATTTT. Protein: CASSSPFPDTQYF. Drawing the rest from reference TRBV7-2 and TRBJ2-3, the complete variable domain is GAGVSQSPSNKVTEKGKDVELRCDPISGHTALYWYRQSLGQGLEFLIYFQGNSAPDKSGLPSDRFSAERTGGSVSTLTIQRTQQEDSAVYLCASSSPFPDTQYFGPGTRLTVL.

This clonotype was counted only a few times. The chain couples TRBV15 to TRBJ2-2; D is perhaps TRBD2 (6 bases). Trimming cost V 9 bases and J 3 bases, with 14 bases left between them. There are 14 residues in the CDR3. Germline CDR1 reads LNHNV; CDR2 reads YYDKDF (reference sequence). CDR3: CATRGDSYTGELFF. In DNA, the CDR3 is TGTGCCACTCGAGGGGACTCCTACACCGGGGAGCTGTTTTTT. Together with reference TRBV15 and TRBJ2-2, the CDR3 gives the full variable domain: DAMVIQNPRYQVTQFGKPVTLSCSQTLNHNVMYWYQQKSSQAPKLLFHYYDKDFNNEADTPDNFQSRRPNTSFCFLDIRSPGLGDTAMYLCATRGDSYTGELFFGEGSRLTVL.